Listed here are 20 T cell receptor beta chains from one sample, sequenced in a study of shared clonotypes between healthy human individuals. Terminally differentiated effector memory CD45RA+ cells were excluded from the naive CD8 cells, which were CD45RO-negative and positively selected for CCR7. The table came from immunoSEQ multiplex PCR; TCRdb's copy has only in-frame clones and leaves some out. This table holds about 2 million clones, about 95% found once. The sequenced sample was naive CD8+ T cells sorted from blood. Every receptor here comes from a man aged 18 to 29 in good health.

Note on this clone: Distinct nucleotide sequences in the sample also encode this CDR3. The CDR3 DNA sequence: TGTGCCAGCAGCTTAATAGGGGGAGAGACCCAGTACTTC. As protein: CASSLIGGETQYF. This chain joins TRBV7-3 and TRBJ2-5; the D gene is possibly TRBD1 (6 bases). CDR1 SGHTA and CDR2 FQGTGA come from the germline V gene. Trimming took 1 base from V and 4 from J, leaving 7 bases between them. This CDR3 contains 13 residues.

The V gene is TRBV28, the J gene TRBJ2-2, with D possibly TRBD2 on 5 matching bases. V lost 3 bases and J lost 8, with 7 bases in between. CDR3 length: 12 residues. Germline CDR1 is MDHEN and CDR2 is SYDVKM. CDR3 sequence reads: CASSFGEGELFF. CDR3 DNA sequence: TGTGCCAGCAGTTTCGGGGAAGGGGAGCTGTTTTTT. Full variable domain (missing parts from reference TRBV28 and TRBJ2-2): DVKVTQSSRYLVKRTGEKVFLECVQDMDHENMFWYRQDPGLGLRLIYFSYDVKMKEKGDIPEGYSVSREKKERFSLILESASTNQTSMYLCASSFGEGELFFGEGSRLTVL.

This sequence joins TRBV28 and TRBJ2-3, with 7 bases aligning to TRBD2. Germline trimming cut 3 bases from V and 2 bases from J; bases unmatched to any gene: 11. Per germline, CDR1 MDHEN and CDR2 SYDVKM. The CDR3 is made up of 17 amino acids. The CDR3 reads CASSFFGGGIITDTQYF. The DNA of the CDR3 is TGTGCCAGCAGTTTTTTTGGGGGAGGGATTATCACAGATACGCAGTATTTT.

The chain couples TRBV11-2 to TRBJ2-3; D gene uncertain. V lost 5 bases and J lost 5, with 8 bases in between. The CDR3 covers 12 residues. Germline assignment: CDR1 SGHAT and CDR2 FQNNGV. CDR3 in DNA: TGTGCCAGCAGCCCCTCAGTAGATACGCAGTATTTT. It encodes CASSPSVDTQYF.

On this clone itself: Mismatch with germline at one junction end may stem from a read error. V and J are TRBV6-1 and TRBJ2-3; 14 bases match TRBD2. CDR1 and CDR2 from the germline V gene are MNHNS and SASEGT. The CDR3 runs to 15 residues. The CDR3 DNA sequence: TGTGCCAGCAGACTGGACCGGACTAGCGGGAGGCCCCTTAATTTT. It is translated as CASRLDRTSGRPLNF.

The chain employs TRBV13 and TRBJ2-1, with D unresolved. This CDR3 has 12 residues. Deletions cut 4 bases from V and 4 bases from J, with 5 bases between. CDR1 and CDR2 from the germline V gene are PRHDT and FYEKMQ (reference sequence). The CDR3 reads CASSSRYNEQFF. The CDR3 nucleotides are TGTGCCAGCAGCTCCCGTTACAATGAGCAGTTCTTC.

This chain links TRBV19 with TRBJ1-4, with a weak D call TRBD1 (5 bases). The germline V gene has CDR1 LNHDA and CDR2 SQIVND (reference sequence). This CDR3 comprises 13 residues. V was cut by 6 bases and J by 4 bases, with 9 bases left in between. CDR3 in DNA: TGTGCCAGTAGGTGGCAGGGTAATGAAAAACTGTTTTTT. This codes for CASRWQGNEKLFF.

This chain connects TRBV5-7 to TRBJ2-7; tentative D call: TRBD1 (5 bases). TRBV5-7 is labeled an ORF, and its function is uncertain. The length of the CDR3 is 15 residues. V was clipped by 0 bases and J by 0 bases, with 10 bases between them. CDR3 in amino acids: CASSLGQSSSYEQYF. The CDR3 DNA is TGTGCCAGCAGCTTGGGACAGAGCAGCTCCTACGAGCAGTACTTC.

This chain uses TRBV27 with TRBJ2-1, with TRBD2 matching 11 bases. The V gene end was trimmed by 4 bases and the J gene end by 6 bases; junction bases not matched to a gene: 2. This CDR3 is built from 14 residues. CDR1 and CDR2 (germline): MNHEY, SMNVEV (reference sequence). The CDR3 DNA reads TGTGCCAGCAGTTGGACTAGCGGGTTCAATGAGCAGTTCTTC. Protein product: CASSWTSGFNEQFF.

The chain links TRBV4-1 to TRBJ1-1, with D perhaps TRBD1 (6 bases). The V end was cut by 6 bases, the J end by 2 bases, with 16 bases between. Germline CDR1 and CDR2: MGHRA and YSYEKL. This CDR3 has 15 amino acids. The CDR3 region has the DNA TGCGCCAGCAGTCAACAGGAGGGGGGAAACACTGAAGCTTTCTTT. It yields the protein CASSQQEGGNTEAFF.

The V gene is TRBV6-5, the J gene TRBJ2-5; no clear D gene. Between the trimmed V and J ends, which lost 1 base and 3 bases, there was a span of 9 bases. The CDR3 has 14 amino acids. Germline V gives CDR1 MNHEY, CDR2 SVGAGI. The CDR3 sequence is CASSYLGLEETQYF. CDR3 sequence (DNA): TGTGCCAGCAGTTACTTAGGCCTCGAAGAGACCCAGTACTTC.

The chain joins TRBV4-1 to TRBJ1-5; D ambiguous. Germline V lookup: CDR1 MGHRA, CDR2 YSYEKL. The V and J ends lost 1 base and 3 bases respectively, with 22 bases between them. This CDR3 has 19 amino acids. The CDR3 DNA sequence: TGCGCCAGCAGCCAAGCGCCCCCCCAGGCAAACTCTCTCAATCAGCCCCAGCATTTT. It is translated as CASSQAPPQANSLNQPQHF.

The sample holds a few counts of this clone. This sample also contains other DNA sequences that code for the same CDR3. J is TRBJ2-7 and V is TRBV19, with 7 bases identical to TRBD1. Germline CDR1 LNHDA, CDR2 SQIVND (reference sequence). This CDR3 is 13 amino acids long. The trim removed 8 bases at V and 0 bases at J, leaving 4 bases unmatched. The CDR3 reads CASAAGGSYEQYF. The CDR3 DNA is TGTGCCAGTGCCGCAGGGGGCTCCTACGAGCAGTACTTC. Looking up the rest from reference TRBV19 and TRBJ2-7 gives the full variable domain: DGGITQSPKYLFRKEGQNVTLSCEQNLNHDAMYWYRQDPGQGLRLIYYSQIVNDFQKGDIAEGYSVSREKKESFPLTVTSAQKNPTAFYLCASAAGGSYEQYFGPGTRLTVT.

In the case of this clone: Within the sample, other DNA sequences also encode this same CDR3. As DNA, the CDR3 is TGTGCCAGCAGTTTTACAGGGGCCGGGCAGCCCCAGCATTTT. Translating it yields CASSFTGAGQPQHF. This chain links TRBV27 with TRBJ1-5; 7 nucleotides align to TRBD1. The CDR3 is 14 amino acids. CDR1 MNHEY and CDR2 SMNVEV come from the germline V gene (reference sequence). V shed 3 bases and J 7 bases; nucleotides not matched to a gene: 6.

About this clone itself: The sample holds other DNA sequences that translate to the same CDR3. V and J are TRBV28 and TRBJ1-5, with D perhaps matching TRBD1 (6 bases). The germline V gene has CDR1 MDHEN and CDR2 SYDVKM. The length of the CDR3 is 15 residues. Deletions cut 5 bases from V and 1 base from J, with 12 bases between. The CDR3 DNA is TGTGCCAGCAGTCCAGTAGGGGGAAGCAATCAGCCCCAGCATTTT. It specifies CASSPVGGSNQPQHF.

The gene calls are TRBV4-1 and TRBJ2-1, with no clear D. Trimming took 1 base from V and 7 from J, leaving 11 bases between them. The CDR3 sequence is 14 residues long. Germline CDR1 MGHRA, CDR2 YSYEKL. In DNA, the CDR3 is TGCGCCAGCAGCCAAGTGGGTACGCAAAATGAGCAGTTCTTC. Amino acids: CASSQVGTQNEQFF.

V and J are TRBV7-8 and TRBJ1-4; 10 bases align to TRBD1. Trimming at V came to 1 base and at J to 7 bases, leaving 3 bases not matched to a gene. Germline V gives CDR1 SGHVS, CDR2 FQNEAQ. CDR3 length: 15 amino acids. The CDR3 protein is CASSLGTGGGEKLFF. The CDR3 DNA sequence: TGTGCCAGCAGCTTAGGGACAGGGGGAGGTGAAAAACTGTTTTTT.

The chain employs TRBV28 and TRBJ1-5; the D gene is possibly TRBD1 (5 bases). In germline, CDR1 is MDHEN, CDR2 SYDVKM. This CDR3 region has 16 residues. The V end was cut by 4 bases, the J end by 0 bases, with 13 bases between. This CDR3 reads CASSSEGFDSNQPQHF. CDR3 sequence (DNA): TGTGCCAGCAGTTCGGAGGGGTTTGATAGCAATCAGCCCCAGCATTTT.

DNA of the CDR3: TGTGCCTGCTACGGGTTTAGCGCTTACGAGCAGTACTTC. Amino acid sequence: CACYGFSAYEQYF. This chain joins TRBV6-1 and TRBJ2-7; D possibly corresponds to TRBD2 (5 bases). Trimming removed 11 bases at V and 4 bases at J, with 18 bases between. Germline V gene lookup returns CDR1 MNHNS and CDR2 SASEGT. The CDR3 covers 13 residues.

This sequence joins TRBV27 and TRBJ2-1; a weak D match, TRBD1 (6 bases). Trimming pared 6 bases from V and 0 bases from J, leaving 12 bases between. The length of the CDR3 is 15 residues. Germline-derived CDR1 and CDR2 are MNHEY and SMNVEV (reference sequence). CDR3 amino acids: CASRIDRSSYNEQFF. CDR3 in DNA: TGTGCCAGCAGAATAGACAGGAGCTCCTACAATGAGCAGTTCTTC.